A single T cell receptor beta chain is shown here with its context. The CDR3 is made up of 17 amino acids. The trim removed 6 bases at V and 10 bases at J, leaving 18 bases unmatched. Germline values: CDR1 LNHDA, CDR2 SQIVND (reference sequence). This specimen comes from a study of blood T cell repertoires in COVID-19. Study details: From the United States, Italy and Spain came samples of acute and convalescent COVID-19.

Libraries were prepared by immunoSEQ multiplex PCR; TCRdb keeps only in-frame clonotypes and omits some of them. The sample includes 200,000 to 300,000 clones, 70% to 90% of them seen just once. V and J are TRBV19 and TRBJ1-6, with 7 bases identical to TRBD1. The sequencing sample was made of peripheral blood. This clonotype originated in a woman aged 25 to 39 with acute or convalescent COVID-19. The CDR3 sequence is CASSLRPGQTISSPLHF. The CDR3 DNA reads as TGTGCCAGTAGCCTGCGCCCGGGACAGACTATTTCATCACCCCTCCACTTT.